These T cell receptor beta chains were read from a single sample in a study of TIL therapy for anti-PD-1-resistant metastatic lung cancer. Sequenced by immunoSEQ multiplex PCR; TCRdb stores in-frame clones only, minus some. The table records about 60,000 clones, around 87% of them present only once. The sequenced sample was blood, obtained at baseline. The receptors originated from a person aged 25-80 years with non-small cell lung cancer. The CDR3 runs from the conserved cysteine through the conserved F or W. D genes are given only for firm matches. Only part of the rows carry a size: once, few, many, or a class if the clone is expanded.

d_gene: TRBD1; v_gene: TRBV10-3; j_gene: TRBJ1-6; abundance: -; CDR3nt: TGTGCCACCTGGGACAGGGAACGCGATAATTCACCCCTCCACTTT; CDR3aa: CATWDRERDNSPLHF
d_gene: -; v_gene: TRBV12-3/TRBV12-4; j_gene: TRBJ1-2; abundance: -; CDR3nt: TGTGCCAGCAGTGAATTGGGGGGCTACACCTTC; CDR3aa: CASSELGGYTF
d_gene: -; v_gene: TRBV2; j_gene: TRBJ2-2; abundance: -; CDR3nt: TGTGCCAGCAGTGATCCACAGATGGGCCCCACCGGGGAGCTGTTTTTT; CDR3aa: CASSDPQMGPTGELFF
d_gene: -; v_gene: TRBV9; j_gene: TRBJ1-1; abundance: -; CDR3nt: TGTGCCAGCAGCCAGGGTCCCAGCACTGAAGCTTTCTTT; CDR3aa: CASSQGPSTEAFF
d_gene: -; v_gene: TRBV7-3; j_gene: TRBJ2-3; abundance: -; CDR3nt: TGTGCCAGCAGTTATTGGGGGGTAGGGATAGATACGCAGTATTTT; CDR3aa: CASSYWGVGIDTQYF
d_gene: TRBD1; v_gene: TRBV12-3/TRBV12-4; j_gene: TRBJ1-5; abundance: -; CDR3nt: TGTGCCATCCGACAGGGGAGTCAGCCCCAGCATTTT; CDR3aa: CAIRQGSQPQHF
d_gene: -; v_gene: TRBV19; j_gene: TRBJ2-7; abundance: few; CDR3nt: TGTGCCAGTAGTATAGCCAGCTCCACACCCGAGCAGTACTTC; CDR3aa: CASSIASSTPEQYF
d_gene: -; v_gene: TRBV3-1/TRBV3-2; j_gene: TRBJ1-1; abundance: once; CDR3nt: TGTGCCAGCAGCCAAGAAACGGGACCGAACACTGAAGCTTTCTTT; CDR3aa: CASSQETGPNTEAFF
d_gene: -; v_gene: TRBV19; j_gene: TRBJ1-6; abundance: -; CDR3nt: TGTGCCAGTAGTCCGGGGCGTGATAATTCACCCCTCCACTTT; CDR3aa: CASSPGRDNSPLHF
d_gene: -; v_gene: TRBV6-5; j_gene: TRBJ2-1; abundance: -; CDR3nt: TGTGCCAGCAGTTACTCACAGGGTGCCTACAATGAGCAGTTCTTC; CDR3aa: CASSYSQGAYNEQFF
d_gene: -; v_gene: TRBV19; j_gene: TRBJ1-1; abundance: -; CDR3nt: TGTGCCAGTAGTATTCTCTCTTCGGCTGAAGCTTTCTTT; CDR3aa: CASSILSSAEAFF
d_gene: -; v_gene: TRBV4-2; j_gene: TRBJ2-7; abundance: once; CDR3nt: TGTGCCAGCAGCCAAGATCCCCCGGCACTAGAGCGTCCCTACGAGCAGTACTTC; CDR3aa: CASSQDPPALERPYEQYF
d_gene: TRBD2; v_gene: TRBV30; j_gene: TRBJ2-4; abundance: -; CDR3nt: TGTGCCTGGAGTGTCGGGGGGGCCAAAAACATTCAGTACTTC; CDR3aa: CAWSVGGAKNIQYF
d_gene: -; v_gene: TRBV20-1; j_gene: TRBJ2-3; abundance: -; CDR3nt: TGCAGTGCTAGTGTAACTCGGGACACCTACACAGATACGCAGTATTTT; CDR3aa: CSASVTRDTYTDTQYF
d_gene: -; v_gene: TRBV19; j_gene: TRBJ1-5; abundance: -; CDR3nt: TGTGCCAGTAGTGAGGTCTGGGGTGGGGGCAATCAGCCCCAGCATTTT; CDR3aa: CASSEVWGGGNQPQHF
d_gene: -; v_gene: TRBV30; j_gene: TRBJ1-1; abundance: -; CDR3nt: TGTGCCTGGAGTATAGGGGGGAGGGACACTGAAGCTTTCTTT; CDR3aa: CAWSIGGRDTEAFF
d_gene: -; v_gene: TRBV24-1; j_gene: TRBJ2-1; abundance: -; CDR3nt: TGTGCCACCAGTGATTTTGGGGCTAGGTACAATGAGCAGTTCTTC; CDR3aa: CATSDFGARYNEQFF
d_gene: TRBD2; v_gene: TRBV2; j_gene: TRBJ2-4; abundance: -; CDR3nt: TGTGCCAGCAGTGGGTTAGCGGGTTTAGCCAAAAACATTCAGTACTTC; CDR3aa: CASSGLAGLAKNIQYF
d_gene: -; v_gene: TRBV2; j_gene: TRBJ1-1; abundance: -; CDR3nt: TGTGCCAGCACCTTCGGGGGGGCGGGAACTGAAGCTTTCTTT; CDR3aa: CASTFGGAGTEAFF
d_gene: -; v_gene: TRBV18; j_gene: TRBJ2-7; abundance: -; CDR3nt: TGTGCCAGCTCACCACCCCAGCTCTACGAGCAGTACTTC; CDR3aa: CASSPPQLYEQYF
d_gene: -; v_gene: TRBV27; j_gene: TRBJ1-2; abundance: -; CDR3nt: TGTGCCAGCAGTTTAGGGTCAGCTCCCCACTATGGCTACACCTTC; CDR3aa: CASSLGSAPHYGYTF
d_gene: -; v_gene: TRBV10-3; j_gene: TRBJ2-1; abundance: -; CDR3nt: TGTGCCATCAGTGACCAAGTTGCCCGACAGGGAATTGTCGGCGGGAGGAGAGATGAGCAGTTCTTC; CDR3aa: CAISDQVARQGIVGGRRDEQFF
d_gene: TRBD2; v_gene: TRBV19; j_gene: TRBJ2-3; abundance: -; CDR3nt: TGTGCCAGTCGTAGGAGACTAGCGGGGGTTACAGATACGCAGTATTTT; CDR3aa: CASRRRLAGVTDTQYF
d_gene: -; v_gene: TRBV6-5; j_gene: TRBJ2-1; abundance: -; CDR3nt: TGTGCCAGCAGTTACTCGGTGCTAATCACGAATGAGCAGTTCTTC; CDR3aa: CASSYSVLITNEQFF
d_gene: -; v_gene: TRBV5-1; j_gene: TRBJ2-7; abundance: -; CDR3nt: TGCGCCAGCAGCCCTGGACAGTCCTACGAGCAGTACTTC; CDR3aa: CASSPGQSYEQYF
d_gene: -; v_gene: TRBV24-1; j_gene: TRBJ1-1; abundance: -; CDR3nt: TGTGCCACCACCCGTGGGGAAGGTGAAGCTTTCTTT; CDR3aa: CATTRGEGEAFF
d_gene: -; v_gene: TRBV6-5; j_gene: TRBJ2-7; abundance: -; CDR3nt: TGTGCCAGCAGTTACAATTCTGGGTACGAGCAGTACTTC; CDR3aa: CASSYNSGYEQYF
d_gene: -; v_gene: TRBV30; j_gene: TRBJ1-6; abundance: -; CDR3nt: TGTGCCTGGAGTACCGGGGAACGATCACCCCTCCACTTT; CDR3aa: CAWSTGERSPLHF
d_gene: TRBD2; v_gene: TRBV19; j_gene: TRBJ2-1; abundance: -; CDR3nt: TGTGCCAGTAGGGGGTCTAGCGGGAGTAATGAGCAGTTCTTC; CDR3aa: CASRGSSGSNEQFF
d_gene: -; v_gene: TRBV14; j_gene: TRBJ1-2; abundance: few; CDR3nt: TGTGCCAGCAGCCTAGGGGCCCCGGGAGCTCGCTACACCTTC; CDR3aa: CASSLGAPGARYTF
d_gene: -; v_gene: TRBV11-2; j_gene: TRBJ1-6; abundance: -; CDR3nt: TGTGCCAGCAGCCTGGCTGGAGTTGGCAATTCACCCCTCCACTTT; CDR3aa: CASSLAGVGNSPLHF
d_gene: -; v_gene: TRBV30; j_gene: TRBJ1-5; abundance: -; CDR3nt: TGTGCCTGGAGTGAAGGAATCTATAGCAATCAGCCCCAGCATTTT; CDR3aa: CAWSEGIYSNQPQHF
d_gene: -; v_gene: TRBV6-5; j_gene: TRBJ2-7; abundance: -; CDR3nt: TGTGCCAGTCGACTTTCCCCCCCCTCCTACGAGCAGTACTTC; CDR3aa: CASRLSPPSYEQYF
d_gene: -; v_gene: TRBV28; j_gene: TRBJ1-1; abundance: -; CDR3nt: TGTGCCAGCACTAACCAAATGGGACTGGGCATGAACACTGAAGCTTTCTTT; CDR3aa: CASTNQMGLGMNTEAFF
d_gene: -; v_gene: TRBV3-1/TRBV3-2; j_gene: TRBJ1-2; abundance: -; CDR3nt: TGTGCCAGCAGCCCATCCCTGGCGACTCCAACGGATGGCTACACCTTC; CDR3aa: CASSPSLATPTDGYTF
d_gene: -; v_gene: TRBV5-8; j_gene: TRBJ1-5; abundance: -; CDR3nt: TGTGCCAGCAGCTTGGAGTCAGCTATTTATCAGCCCCAGCATTTT; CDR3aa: CASSLESAIYQPQHF
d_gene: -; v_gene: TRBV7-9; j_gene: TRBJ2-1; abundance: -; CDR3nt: TGTGCCAGCAGCTTAGTAGTAGCGGCCTACAATGAGCAGTTCTTC; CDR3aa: CASSLVVAAYNEQFF
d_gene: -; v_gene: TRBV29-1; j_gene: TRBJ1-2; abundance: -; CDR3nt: TGCAGCGTTGAGTCTGGGCATGGCTACACCTTC; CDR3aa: CSVESGHGYTF
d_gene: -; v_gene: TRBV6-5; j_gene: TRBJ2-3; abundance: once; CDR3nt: TGTGCCAGCAGTTACGCATTAGAGGGATATACGCAGTATTTT; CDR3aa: CASSYALEGYTQYF
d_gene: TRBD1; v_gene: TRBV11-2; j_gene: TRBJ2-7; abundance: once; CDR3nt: TGTGCCAGCAGCCTTGGGACAGGGCTCTACGAGCAGTACTTC; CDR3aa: CASSLGTGLYEQYF
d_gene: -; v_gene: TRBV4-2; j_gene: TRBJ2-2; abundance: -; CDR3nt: TGTGCCAGCAGCCAAGGGGGGAGGCAGCGGAACACCGGGGAGCTGTTTTTT; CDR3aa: CASSQGGRQRNTGELFF
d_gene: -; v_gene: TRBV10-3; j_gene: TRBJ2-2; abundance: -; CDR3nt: TGTGCCATCAGTGAGGGTAGAAGGAACACCGGGGAGCTGTTTTTT; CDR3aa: CAISEGRRNTGELFF
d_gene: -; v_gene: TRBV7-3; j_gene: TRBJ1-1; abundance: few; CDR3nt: TGTGCCAGCAGCGTAACGTATGGAACTGAAGCTTTCTTT; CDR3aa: CASSVTYGTEAFF
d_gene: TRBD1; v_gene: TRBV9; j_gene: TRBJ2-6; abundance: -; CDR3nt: TGTGCCAGCAGCGTGGGCGACAGGGTGACTGGGGCCAACGTCCTGACTTTC; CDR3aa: CASSVGDRVTGANVLTF
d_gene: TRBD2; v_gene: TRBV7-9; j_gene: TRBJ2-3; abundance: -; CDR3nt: TGTGCCAGCAGCTTCCTCGGACTAGCGGGCACAGATACGCAGTATTTT; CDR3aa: CASSFLGLAGTDTQYF
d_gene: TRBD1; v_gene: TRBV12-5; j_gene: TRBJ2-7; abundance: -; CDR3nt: TGTGCTAGTGGTACCCGGACAGGGGATATCGAGCAGTACTTC; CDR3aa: CASGTRTGDIEQYF
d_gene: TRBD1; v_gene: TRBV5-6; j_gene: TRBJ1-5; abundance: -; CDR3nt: TGTGCCAGCAGTTCATGGGGGACAGGGAACAATCAGCCCCAGCATTTT; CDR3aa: CASSSWGTGNNQPQHF
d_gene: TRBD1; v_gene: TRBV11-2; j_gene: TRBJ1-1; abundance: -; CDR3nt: TGTGCCAGCAGCTTAGATGCCCAGGGGGGTTTCCCTGAAGCTTTCTTT; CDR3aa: CASSLDAQGGFPEAFF
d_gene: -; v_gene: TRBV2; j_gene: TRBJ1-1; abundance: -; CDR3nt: TGTGCCAGCAGTGGGGCACAGGGGAACACTGAAGCTTTCTTT; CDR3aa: CASSGAQGNTEAFF
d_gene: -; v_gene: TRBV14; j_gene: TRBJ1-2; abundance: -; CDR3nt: TGTGCCAGCAGCCAAGCGTGGACGTCTACGGGCTACACCTTC; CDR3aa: CASSQAWTSTGYTF
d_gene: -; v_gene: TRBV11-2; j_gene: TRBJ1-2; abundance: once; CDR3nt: TGTGCCAGCAGCTTAGAAAGGGCAAATGGCTACACCTTC; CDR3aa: CASSLERANGYTF
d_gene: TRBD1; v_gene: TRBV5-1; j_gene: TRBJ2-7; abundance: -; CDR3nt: TGCGCCAGCAGCTACTGGACAGGGGCGGACGAGCAGTACTTC; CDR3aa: CASSYWTGADEQYF
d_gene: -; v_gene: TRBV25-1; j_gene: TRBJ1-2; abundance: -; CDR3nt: TGTGCCAGCAGTGACAGGGTAACGACCTATGGCTACACCTTC; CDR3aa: CASSDRVTTYGYTF